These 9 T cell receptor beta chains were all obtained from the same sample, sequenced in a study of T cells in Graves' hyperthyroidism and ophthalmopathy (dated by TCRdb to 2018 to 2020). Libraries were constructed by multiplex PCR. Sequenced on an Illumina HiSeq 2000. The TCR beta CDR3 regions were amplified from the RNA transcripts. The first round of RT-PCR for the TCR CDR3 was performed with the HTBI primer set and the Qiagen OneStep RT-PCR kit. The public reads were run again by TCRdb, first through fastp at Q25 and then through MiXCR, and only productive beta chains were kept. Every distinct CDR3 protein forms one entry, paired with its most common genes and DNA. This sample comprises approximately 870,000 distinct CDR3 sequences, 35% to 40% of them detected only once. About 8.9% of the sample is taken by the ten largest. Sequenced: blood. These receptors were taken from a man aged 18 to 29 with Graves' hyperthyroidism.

The CDR3 sequence is CASSAPDTGKDYEQYF. CDR3 nucleotide sequence: TGTGCCAGCAGCGCCCCGGACACCGGGAAAGATTACGAGCAGTACTTC. The rearrangement links TRBV7-2 to TRBJ2-7; D possibly matches TRBD1 or TRBD2 (5 bases each). CDR3 length: 16 residues. Germline loops: CDR1 SGHTA, CDR2 FQGNSA. V was shortened by 5 bases and J by 4 bases, with 21 bases between the two germline ends.

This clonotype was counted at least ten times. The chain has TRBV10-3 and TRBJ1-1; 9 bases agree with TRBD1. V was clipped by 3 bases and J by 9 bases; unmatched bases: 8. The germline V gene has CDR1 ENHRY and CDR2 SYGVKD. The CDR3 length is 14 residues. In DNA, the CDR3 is TGTGCCATCAGTGATCCAGGGACAGGGAGTCAAGCTTTCTTT. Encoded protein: CAISDPGTGSQAFF.

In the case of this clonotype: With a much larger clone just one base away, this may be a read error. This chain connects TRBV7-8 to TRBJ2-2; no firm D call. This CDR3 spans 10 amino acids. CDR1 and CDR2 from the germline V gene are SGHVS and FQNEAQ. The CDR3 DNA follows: TGTGCCGGCAGCGCTAGGGAGCTGTTTTTT. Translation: CAGSARELFF.

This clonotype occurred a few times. Here the CDR3 reads CASSLIGASLEQYF. DNA for the CDR3: TGTGCCAGCAGCCTAATCGGGGCGTCTCTAGAGCAGTACTTC. This chain joins TRBV13 and TRBJ2-7; D assignment may be TRBD1 or TRBD2 (5 bases each). CDR3 length: 14 amino acids. CDR1 PRHDT and CDR2 FYEKMQ come from the germline V gene (reference sequence). With 5 bases removed from V and 7 bases from J, the gap between germline ends came to 18 bases.

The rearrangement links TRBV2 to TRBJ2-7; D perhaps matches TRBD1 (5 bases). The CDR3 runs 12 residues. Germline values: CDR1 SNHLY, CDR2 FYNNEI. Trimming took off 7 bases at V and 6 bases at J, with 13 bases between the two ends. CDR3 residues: CASNSRGREQYF. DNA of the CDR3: TGTGCCAGCAATTCAAGGGGTCGCGAGCAGTACTTC.

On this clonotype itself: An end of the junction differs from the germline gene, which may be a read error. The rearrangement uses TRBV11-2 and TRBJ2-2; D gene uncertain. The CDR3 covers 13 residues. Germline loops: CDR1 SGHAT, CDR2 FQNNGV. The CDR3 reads CAGSPALAGELFF. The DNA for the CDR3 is TGTGCCGGCAGCCCCGCCTTGGCCGGGGAGCTGTTTTTT.

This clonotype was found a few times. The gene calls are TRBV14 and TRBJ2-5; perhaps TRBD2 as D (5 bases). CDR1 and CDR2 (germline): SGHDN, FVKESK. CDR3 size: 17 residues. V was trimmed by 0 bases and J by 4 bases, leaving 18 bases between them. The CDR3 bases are TGTGCCAGCAGCCAAGAAGGGAGACGAGGAGGCGGAGAGACCCAGTACTTC. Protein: CASSQEGRRGGGETQYF.

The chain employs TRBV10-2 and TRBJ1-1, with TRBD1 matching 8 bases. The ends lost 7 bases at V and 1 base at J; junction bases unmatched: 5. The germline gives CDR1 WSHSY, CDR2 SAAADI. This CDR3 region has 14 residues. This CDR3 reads CASKTGARNTEAFF. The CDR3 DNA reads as TGCGCCAGCAAGACAGGGGCGAGGAACACTGAAGCTTTCTTT.

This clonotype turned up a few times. For the CDR3, the DNA is TGTGCCAGCAGTAAGCGGGAGGACGGCGAGCAGTACTTC. This sequence encodes CASSKREDGEQYF. V and J are TRBV12-3 or TRBV12-4 and TRBJ2-7; 9 bases match TRBD2. The V gene end was trimmed by 5 bases and the J gene end by 6 bases; junction bases not matched to a gene: 5. The CDR3 covers 13 residues.